This T cell receptor beta chain was sequenced in a study of vaccination and CD4 T cells after COVID-19. On the study more broadly: At a median approximately 100 days (range 35 to 161) after diagnosis, post-COVID samples were drawn.

This clonotype has a single count. The antigen is not known. Treatment of the sample: roughly 10-day PBMC culture with coronavirus spike peptide pools or control peptides (ViraFEST assay). CD4+ T lymphocytes from the unexposed donor were collected before the COVID-19 pandemic (2011-2018). Under the ViraFEST approach, antigen-specific T cells were expanded with peptide pools and TCRs subsequently sequenced. Study-wide findings and caveats: In median terms, SARS-CoV-2-reactive clonotypes went from approximately 21 to 40, a nonsignificant rise. Only post-vaccination samples contained a median approximately 85% of the reactive clones in convalescent patients.

With the Oncomine TCR Beta short-read assay, DNA from cultured CD4+ T cells was sequenced. TCRdb ran MiXCR on the PCR reads and lists one entry per CDR3 protein. The repertoire holds over 6,000 distinct CDR3 sequences, with about three quarters as singletons. Source material: CD4+ T cells from blood, cultured in vitro. This TCR was sampled from a human donor in good health.

CDR3 region: CASSASGTSGGAQETQYF. In DNA, the CDR3 is TGTGCCAGCAGCGCCTCCGGGACTAGCGGGGGGGCGCAAGAGACCCAGTACTTC. The rearrangement links TRBV7-2 to TRBJ2-5; 16 bases map to TRBD2. The CDR3 has 18 amino acids. CDR1 is SGHTA, CDR2 FQGNSA, per germline. Losses at the gene ends were 5 bases for V and 2 bases for J; bases not matched to a gene: 8.